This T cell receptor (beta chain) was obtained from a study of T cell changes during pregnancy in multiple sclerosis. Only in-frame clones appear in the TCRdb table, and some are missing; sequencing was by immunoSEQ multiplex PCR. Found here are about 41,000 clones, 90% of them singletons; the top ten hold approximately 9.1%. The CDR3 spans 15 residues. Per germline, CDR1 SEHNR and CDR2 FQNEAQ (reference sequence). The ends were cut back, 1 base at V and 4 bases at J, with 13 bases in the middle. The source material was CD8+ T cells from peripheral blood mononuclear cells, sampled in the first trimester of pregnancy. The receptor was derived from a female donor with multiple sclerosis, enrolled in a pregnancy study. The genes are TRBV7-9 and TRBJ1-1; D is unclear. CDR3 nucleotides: TGTGCCAGCAGCTTAGGTATGGGTAGAGGCACTGAAGCTTTCTTT. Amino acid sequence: CASSLGMGRGTEAFF.